The 10 T cell receptor beta chains below all came from one sample that was sequenced in a study of T cell repertoires in cytomegalovirus infection. TCRdb reanalysed the reads using MiXCR and keeps one entry per CDR3 protein. The sample lists approximately 700,000 distinct CDR3 sequences, roughly a third occurring once. Sequenced input: PBMCs. These receptor sequences come from a human donor in good health (CMV status not recorded). Some clones in this sample may be carry-over from other donors' samples.

This clonotype was observed a single time. This chain uses TRBV29-1 with TRBJ2-2, with D unclear. The germline V and J ends were trimmed by 3 bases and 1 base, with 6 bases remaining between them. The germline V gene encodes CDR1 SQVTM and CDR2 ANQGSEA. The length of the CDR3 is 13 residues. CDR3 DNA sequence: TGCAGCGTTGATGTCAGGAACACCGGGGAGCTGTTTTTT. This codes for CSVDVRNTGELFF.

J is TRBJ2-7 and V is TRBV19; possibly TRBD1 for D (6 bases). V dropped 6 bases and J dropped 0 bases, with 15 bases sitting between them. From germline, CDR1 is LNHDA and CDR2 SQIVND (reference sequence). The CDR3 sequence is 15 residues long. The CDR3 DNA is TGTGCCAGTAGAGGGAAGGCAGGGGCCTCCTACGAGCAGTACTTC. It translates to CASRGKAGASYEQYF.

This clonotype has only one observation. The V gene is TRBV12-3 or TRBV12-4, the J gene TRBJ1-1; D gene unclear. Trimming left V 4 bases short and J 1 base short, with 10 bases between. The CDR3 consists of 14 residues. This CDR3 reads CASSWGLQNTEAFF. In DNA form, the CDR3 reads TGTGCCAGCAGTTGGGGTCTACAGAACACTGAAGCTTTCTTT.

This clonotype was observed a few times. The chain employs TRBV7-6 and TRBJ1-1; TRBD1 aligns across 8 bases. V shed 5 bases, J shed 1 base, and the junction held 9 bases outside the gene matches. This CDR3 has 16 residues. Germline CDR1 SGHVS, CDR2 FNYEAQ. This CDR3 is CASSLRSDRENTEAFF. The CDR3 DNA follows: TGTGCCAGCAGCCTACGTTCGGACAGGGAGAACACTGAAGCTTTCTTT.

The chain recombines TRBV6-1 with TRBJ1-3; 11 nucleotides match TRBD1. The CDR3 has 16 residues. The ends lost 5 bases at V and 4 bases at J; junction bases unmatched: 7. The V gene's germline CDR1 is MNHNS and CDR2 SASEGT. CDR3 amino acids: CASSQRTGGFGNTIYF. CDR3 DNA: TGTGCCAGCAGTCAACGGACAGGGGGCTTCGGAAACACCATATATTTT.

The CDR3 nucleotides read TGTGCCAGCAGTTACCCCGGGATAGACACCGGGGAGCTGTTTTTT. Translated, it gives CASSYPGIDTGELFF. The chain employs TRBV6-2 or TRBV6-3 and TRBJ2-2, with a possible D match to TRBD2 (5 bases). Trimming cost V 2 bases and J 3 bases, with 10 bases left between them. Germline assignment: CDR1 MNHEY and CDR2 SVGEGT. This CDR3 has 15 amino acids.

The chain joins TRBV6-1 to TRBJ2-7; possible D gene TRBD2, 6 bases. CDR1 is MNHNS and CDR2 is SASEGT in the germline V gene. V was shortened by 8 bases and J by 5 bases, with 16 bases between the two germline ends. This CDR3 comprises 13 residues. The CDR3 sequence: CASSLTSFHEQYF. The CDR3 coding sequence is TGTGCCAGCTCCCTAACTAGCTTCCACGAGCAGTACTTC.

This clonotype was seen only once. Possible read error: a much larger clone is one base away. The rearrangement uses TRBV7-6 and TRBJ2-3; tentative D call: TRBD2 (6 bases). The germline V gene encodes CDR1 SGHVS and CDR2 FNYEAQ. V shed 5 bases and J shed 3 bases, with 12 bases lying between them. This CDR3 is 14 amino acids long. In nucleotides, the CDR3 is TGTGCCAGCAGCCTCCCGGGAGCGACAGATACGCAGTATTTT. Its protein is CASSLPGATDTQYF.

CDR3 protein: CASSPGGYLDTEAFF. The DNA for the CDR3 is TGTGCCAGCAGTCCCGGGGGGTATTTGGACACTGAAGCTTTCTTT. The J gene is TRBJ1-1, the V gene TRBV6-2 or TRBV6-3, with TRBD1 as a possible D gene (5 bases). V dropped 5 bases and J dropped 3 bases, with 16 bases sitting between them. The CDR3 loop spans 15 amino acids. Per the germline V gene, CDR1 is MNHEY and CDR2 is SVGEGT.

J is TRBJ2-2 and V is TRBV2; D gene uncertain. The V and J ends lost 5 bases and 0 bases respectively, with 10 bases between them. Germline V gene sequence: CDR1 SNHLY, CDR2 FYNNEI. The CDR3 is 15 amino acids. The DNA of the CDR3 is TGTGCCAGCAGTATAAATGGGGCGAACACCGGGGAGCTGTTTTTT. Protein: CASSINGANTGELFF.